The rows below give T cell receptor beta chains drawn from one sample of a study of T cell responses to AZD1222 COVID-19 vaccine. Clones were read by immunoSEQ multiplex PCR, and TCRdb kept only the in-frame ones, dropping some. The sample has 66,000 or so clones; more than 65% are singletons. The input for sequencing was peripheral blood, taken on day 0 of MenACWY control vaccination. Receptor source: an adult in good health. Both conserved end residues are part of each CDR3. D genes are given only for firm matches. Clone size appears in some rows only: once, few, many, or a class for an expanded clone.

TGTGCCAGCAGCCAATCGGCGCAGACGAACACTGAAGCTTTCTTT	CASSQSAQTNTEAFF	TRBJ1-1	few	TRBV16	-
TGTGCCAGCAGCCAGAGGGGGTCCTACGGCAATGAGCAGTTCTTC	CASSQRGSYGNEQFF	TRBJ2-1	-	TRBV14	-
TGTGCCAGCAGCTCAAAGACGGCTAATTCACCCCTCCACTTT	CASSSKTANSPLHF	TRBJ1-6	-	TRBV21-1	-
TGTGCCAGCAGCTTAGGGCCAGGGGGCAAGTACGAGCAGTACTTC	CASSLGPGGKYEQYF	TRBJ2-7	-	TRBV5-5	TRBD1
TGTGCCAGCAGGGCGGGGGGGACCACAGATACGCAGTATTTT	CASRAGGTTDTQYF	TRBJ2-3	-	TRBV27	TRBD2
TGTGCCAGTAGTACCGGACGGTACTCCTACGAGCAGTACTTC	CASSTGRYSYEQYF	TRBJ2-7	-	TRBV19	-
TGTGCCAGCTCCGAAAGGGTAGCGCCCTCCGAGCAGTACTTC	CASSERVAPSEQYF	TRBJ2-7	-	TRBV18	-
TGTGCCAGAGGGGACAGCAGCTCTGGAAACACCATATATTTT	CARGDSSSGNTIYF	TRBJ1-3	-	TRBV11-3	TRBD1
TGCAGCGTTGAGCCTCCGGGGTCCGGGGAGACCCAGTACTTC	CSVEPPGSGETQYF	TRBJ2-5	-	TRBV29-1	-
TGTGCCAGCAGAGGGACGGCGACTGAAGCTTTCTTT	CASRGTATEAFF	TRBJ1-1	-	TRBV27	-
TGTGCCAGCAGTTTAAGTCCCCCACACTCAACCAATCAGCCCCAGCATTTT	CASSLSPPHSTNQPQHF	TRBJ1-5	-	TRBV27	-
TGTGCCAGCAGAGACCGGGACAGCTCCTACGAGCAGTACTTC	CASRDRDSSYEQYF	TRBJ2-7	-	TRBV6-5	TRBD1
TGTGCCAGCAGCTTGGCGGGGACAGCCGGCCCCCCGACCACCGGGGAGCTGTTTTTT	CASSLAGTAGPPTTGELFF	TRBJ2-2	-	TRBV5-8	TRBD1
TGCAGTGCTAGTAATATGGTCGACAAGTACTTC	CSASNMVDKYF	TRBJ2-7	few	TRBV20-1	-
TGTGCAAAGGGGCCGGAGCCCCAGCATTTT	CAKGPEPQHF	TRBJ1-5	-	TRBV19	-
TGTGCCAGTAGTATGGGTCCCAGGGTGGATGGCTACACCTTC	CASSMGPRVDGYTF	TRBJ1-2	-	TRBV19	-
TGTGCCAGCAGCCAGGGGCATATGGGTGGCTACACCTTC	CASSQGHMGGYTF	TRBJ1-2	-	TRBV3-1/TRBV3-2	-
TGTGCCAGCAGCTTATCGACAGGGGAGGACACCTTC	CASSLSTGEDTF	TRBJ1-2	-	TRBV5-4	TRBD1
TGTGCCACTACGCCAGGACGGGACTATGGCTACACCTTC	CATTPGRDYGYTF	TRBJ1-2	-	TRBV2	-
TGTGCCACGCGGGACGGTTGGGTCAATGAGCAGTTCTTC	CATRDGWVNEQFF	TRBJ2-1	-	TRBV6-6	-
TGTGCCAGCAGTGGGGCCAGGGACTACGAGCAGTACTTC	CASSGARDYEQYF	TRBJ2-7	few	TRBV6-6	-
TGTGCCACCAGTGGCAGGGGTGTAGAGACCCAGTACTTC	CATSGRGVETQYF	TRBJ2-5	-	TRBV24-1	-
TGTGCCAGCAGCTTCACCCCCTGGAATGAGCAGTTCTTC	CASSFTPWNEQFF	TRBJ2-1	-	TRBV11-3	-
TGCAGCGTACGTTTAGTGGGGGCGGATGGCTACACCTTC	CSVRLVGADGYTF	TRBJ1-2	-	TRBV29-1	-
TGTGCCAGCAGCCAAGTTAGGGAAGGTAATTCACCCCTCCACTTT	CASSQVREGNSPLHF	TRBJ1-6	-	TRBV4-2	-
TGTGCCAGCAGTGAAGGACGTACCGAGCAGTTCTTC	CASSEGRTEQFF	TRBJ2-1	-	TRBV2	-
TGTGCCAGCAGTGAAGCCGGGGGGACGGGGACTGAAGCTTTCTTT	CASSEAGGTGTEAFF	TRBJ1-1	-	TRBV2	-
TGTGCCAGCAGCCCCGACGGAGGGCAGCCCCAGCATTTT	CASSPDGGQPQHF	TRBJ1-5	-	TRBV6-6	-
TGTGCCAGCAGCCCAACTAGCGGGGGACCCAACACCGGGGAGCTGTTTTTT	CASSPTSGGPNTGELFF	TRBJ2-2	-	TRBV7-6	TRBD2
TGTGCCAGCAGCGGGGGCGGCGATGAGCAGTTCTTC	CASSGGGDEQFF	TRBJ2-1	-	TRBV7-2	-
TGTGCCAGCTCCCCATTCAGCGGGGGGATCCTTAGCAATCAGCCCCAGCATTTT	CASSPFSGGILSNQPQHF	TRBJ1-5	-	TRBV18	-
TGTGCCAGCAGTTACTCACGATTCGGGGGCCACACTGAAGCTTTCTTT	CASSYSRFGGHTEAFF	TRBJ1-1	-	TRBV6-5	-
TGTGCCAGTAGTGACCAGGGGCTCTATGGCTACACCTTC	CASSDQGLYGYTF	TRBJ1-2	once	TRBV6-1	-
TGTGCCAGCAGTTCCCAACGACAGGGTACCCCCCTCCACTTT	CASSSQRQGTPLHF	TRBJ1-6	-	TRBV6-5	TRBD1
TGTGCCAGCAGCTTAGCGGGGGGAAGGACAGATACGCAGTATTTT	CASSLAGGRTDTQYF	TRBJ2-3	-	TRBV7-2	-
TGTGCCAGCAGCACCCTGCGGGGGCGGGGGGACACTGAAGCTTTCTTT	CASSTLRGRGDTEAFF	TRBJ1-1	-	TRBV27	-
TGCAGTGCTAGTGGGCACAGCTCCTACAATGAGCAGTTCTTC	CSASGHSSYNEQFF	TRBJ2-1	-	TRBV20-1	-
TGTGCCAGCAGCTTGTTTGGAGGCCAGAACACTGAAGCTTTCTTT	CASSLFGGQNTEAFF	TRBJ1-1	few	TRBV5-5	-
TGTGCCTGGACAAGGGAGGAGACCCAGTACTTC	CAWTREETQYF	TRBJ2-5	-	TRBV30	-
TGTGCCAGCAGTTACTCGGAGGTTGTTGGATCACCCCTCCACTTT	CASSYSEVVGSPLHF	TRBJ1-6	-	TRBV6-6	-
TGTGCCAGCCGAGGGACAGGCTCCTACGAGCAGTACTTC	CASRGTGSYEQYF	TRBJ2-7	-	TRBV6-6	TRBD1
TGTGCCAGCAGAGAAATAGATACGCAGTATTTT	CASREIDTQYF	TRBJ2-3	-	TRBV12-3/TRBV12-4	-
TGTGCCAGCACCCGCGCCCCCAGCGCCTACGAGCAGTACTTC	CASTRAPSAYEQYF	TRBJ2-7	-	TRBV6-5	-
TGTGCCAGCTCACCCGGAGAGACCCAGTACTTC	CASSPGETQYF	TRBJ2-5	-	TRBV18	-
TGTGCCAGCAGCTCCCGGGACGGATATATCTATGGCTACACCTTC	CASSSRDGYIYGYTF	TRBJ1-2	once	TRBV7-2	-
TGCAGCGTTGATGGTCGCGGAGGCAATGAGCAGTTCTTC	CSVDGRGGNEQFF	TRBJ2-1	-	TRBV29-1	-
TGTGCCAGCAGACGAGACGTCCTAGGGGGCTACACCTTC	CASRRDVLGGYTF	TRBJ1-2	once	TRBV6-5	-